Listed below are T cell receptor beta chains from one sample, sequenced in a study of T cells after yellow fever vaccination. TCRdb re-derived calls from the 5' RACE reads in MiXCR, one entry per CDR3 protein. The data contain approximately 160,000 distinct CDR3 sequences, approximately 6.2% of them seen just once; the ten biggest clones take up under 3%. This specimen was CD4+ T cells sorted from PBMCs, taken on the day of the first yellow fever vaccination. The source of these receptors is a man aged 18 to 30 who received the YFV17D yellow fever vaccine. Each CDR3 is given with its conserved first and last residue. The D gene is left open where the match is weak. Clone sizes are given selectively: once, few, many, or a class where the clone is expanded.

j_call	clone_size	v_call	d_call	cdr3_aa	cdr3_nt
TRBJ2-4	few	TRBV19	NA	CASKNSGQSITKNIQYF	TGTGCCAGTAAAAACTCCGGACAATCGATAACCAAAAACATTCAGTACTTC
TRBJ1-5	NA	TRBV6-2/TRBV6-3	NA	CASAWIDNQPQHF	TGTGCCAGCGCCTGGATTGACAATCAGCCCCAGCATTTT
TRBJ1-1	few	TRBV24-1	NA	CATSAADGDGTEAFF	TGTGCCACCAGTGCCGCTGACGGGGACGGCACTGAAGCTTTCTTT
TRBJ1-2	NA	TRBV7-6	NA	CASSNPYGAKDYGYTF	TGTGCCAGCAGCAACCCGTACGGGGCTAAAGACTATGGCTACACCTTC
TRBJ2-5	NA	TRBV2	TRBD2	CAGRTSASQETQYF	TGTGCCGGTCGGACTAGCGCGTCCCAAGAGACCCAGTACTTC
TRBJ1-2	few	TRBV3-1	NA	CASSPLRGEGYTF	TGTGCCAGCAGCCCCCTTCGGGGGGAGGGCTACACCTTC
TRBJ2-5	many	TRBV5-6	NA	CASSLGDAISQYF	TGTGCCAGCAGCTTGGGTGACGCCATATCCCAGTACTTC
TRBJ2-2	NA	TRBV4-2	TRBD2	CASSRTHGGAVAGELFF	TGTGCCAGCAGCCGGACACACGGGGGGGCCGTGGCCGGGGAGCTGTTTTTT
TRBJ2-2	many	TRBV7-2	NA	CASSFGGETGELFF	TGTGCCAGCAGCTTCGGGGGCGAGACCGGGGAGCTGTTTTTT
TRBJ2-4	few	TRBV12-3/TRBV12-4	NA	CASSQGDRGSKNIQYF	TGTGCCAGCAGTCAAGGGGACCGAGGATCCAAAAACATTCAGTACTTC
TRBJ2-7	few	TRBV6-5	NA	CASSYSLGHDVYEQYF	TGTGCCAGCAGTTACTCTTTGGGACACGACGTCTACGAGCAGTACTTC
TRBJ2-1	many	TRBV5-1	NA	CASSLGSQNNEQFF	TGCGCCAGCAGCTTGGGTTCTCAGAACAATGAGCAGTTCTTC
TRBJ2-2	few	TRBV5-1	TRBD1	CASSWDSSTGELFF	TGCGCCAGCAGCTGGGACAGCAGCACCGGGGAGCTGTTTTTT
TRBJ1-5	few	TRBV2	NA	CASRADSNQPQHF	TGTGCCAGCAGGGCAGATAGCAATCAGCCCCAGCATTTT
TRBJ2-5	many	TRBV20-1	NA	CSAPTPETQYF	TGCAGTGCTCCCACTCCGGAGACCCAGTACTTC